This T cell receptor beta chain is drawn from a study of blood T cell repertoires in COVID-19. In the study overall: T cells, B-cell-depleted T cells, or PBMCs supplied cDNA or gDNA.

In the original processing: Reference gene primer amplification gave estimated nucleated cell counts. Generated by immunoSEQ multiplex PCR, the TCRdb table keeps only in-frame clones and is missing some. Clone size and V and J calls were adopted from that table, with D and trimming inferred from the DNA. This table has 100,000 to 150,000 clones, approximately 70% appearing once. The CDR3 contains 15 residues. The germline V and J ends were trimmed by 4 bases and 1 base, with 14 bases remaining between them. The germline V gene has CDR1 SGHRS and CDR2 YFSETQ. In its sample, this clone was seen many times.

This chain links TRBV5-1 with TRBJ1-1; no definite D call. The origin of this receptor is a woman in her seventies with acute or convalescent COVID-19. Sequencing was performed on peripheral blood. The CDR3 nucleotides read TGCGCCAGCAGCCCCAACCTTGGCGGGAACACTGAAGCTTTCTTT. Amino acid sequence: CASSPNLGGNTEAFF.